This entry lists 16 T cell receptor beta chains sequenced from one sample in a study of a mutant IDH1 vaccine in newly diagnosed glioma. The data were produced by immunoSEQ multiplex PCR, yet TCRdb's version contains in-frame clones alone and is incomplete. The table lists around 40,000 clones, about 83% of them singletons. These TCRs' antigens remain unknown. Described time point: week 11, during vaccination. Topical imiquimod accompanied each vaccine dose, which consisted of 300 ug of mutant IDH1 20-mer peptide. The sample in question was PBMCs, obtained from a glioma patient whose treatment included an IDH1 peptide vaccine. The receptors originated from a man aged 40-55 years with glioma.

This chain links TRBV5-1 with TRBJ2-7, with 8 bases aligning to TRBD2. This CDR3 has 14 residues. J was trimmed by 6 bases and V by 1 base; bases with no gene match: 6. Germline loops: CDR1 SGHRS, CDR2 YFSETQ. This chain's CDR3 is CASSLTGLAAEQYF. In DNA, the CDR3 is TGCGCCAGCAGCTTGACTGGACTAGCAGCCGAGCAGTACTTC.

The rearrangement joins TRBV7-9 to TRBJ1-5; 7 bases line up with TRBD1. V lost 4 bases, J lost 2 bases, and 2 bases stayed unmatched. CDR3 length: 14 amino acids. Germline lookup yields CDR1 SEHNR and CDR2 FQNEAQ (reference sequence). The DNA of the CDR3 is TGTGCCAGCAGCTCTGACAGGGGCAATCAGCCCCAGCATTTT. As protein: CASSSDRGNQPQHF.

The chain employs TRBV11-2 and TRBJ2-1, with D hard to call. CDR3 length equals 13 residues. The germline CDR1 and CDR2 sequences are SGHAT and FQNNGV. Trimming stripped 0 bases from V and 5 bases from J, with 5 bases between. The DNA for the CDR3 is TGTGCCAGCAGCTTAGAGCGCAACAATGAGCAGTTCTTC. Residues: CASSLERNNEQFF. Full variable domain (missing parts from reference TRBV11-2 and TRBJ2-1): EAGVAQSPRYKIIEKRQSVAFWCNPISGHATLYWYQQILGQGPKLLIQFQNNGVVDDSQLPKDRFSAERLKGVDSTLKIQPAKLEDSAVYLCASSLERNNEQFFGPGTRLTVL.

The chain employs TRBV14 and TRBJ1-1; 7 bases fit TRBD1. This CDR3 contains 14 residues. Germline V lookup: CDR1 SGHDN, CDR2 FVKESK. V trimming: 6 bases; J trimming: 3 bases; junction bases outside the gene matches: 7. The CDR3 protein is CASSPQGRYTEAFF. The CDR3 DNA is TGTGCCAGCAGTCCACAGGGGAGGTACACTGAAGCTTTCTTT.

This clone was seen just once. This chain joins TRBV4-1 and TRBJ1-3, with 7 bases aligning to TRBD1. V trimming: 3 bases; J trimming: 0 bases; junction bases outside the gene matches: 2. This CDR3 is built from 15 residues. Germline V gives CDR1 MGHRA, CDR2 YSYEKL. CDR3 nucleotides: TGCGCCAGCAGCCACAGGGGGGTCTCTGGAAACACCATATATTTT. It is translated as CASSHRGVSGNTIYF.

The chain carries TRBV5-5 and TRBJ2-7; weak D call: TRBD1 (5 bases). The CDR3 runs 15 residues. The V and J ends lost 0 bases and 2 bases respectively, with 12 bases between them. Germline values: CDR1 SGHKS, CDR2 YYEKEE (reference sequence). This CDR3 reads CASSLERRATYEQYF. CDR3 sequence (DNA): TGTGCCAGCAGCTTGGAGCGCAGGGCCACCTACGAGCAGTACTTC.

The rearrangement links TRBV11-3 to TRBJ2-7; D tentatively reads TRBD1 or TRBD2 (5 bases each). Germline V gene data show CDR1 as SGHNT and CDR2 as YENEEA. CDR3 length: 14 amino acids. V lost 5 bases and J lost 2, with 13 bases in between. The CDR3 protein is CASSPGTGPYEQYF. For the CDR3, the DNA is TGTGCCAGCAGCCCAGGGACGGGGCCCTACGAGCAGTACTTC.

This chain links TRBV11-2 with TRBJ2-6; D may match TRBD1 or TRBD2 (5 bases each). CDR3 length: 18 amino acids. Germline assignment: CDR1 SGHAT and CDR2 FQNNGV. Trimming took off 5 bases at V and 4 bases at J, with 21 bases between the two ends. The CDR3 protein is CASSPRDQLFSGANVLTF. The CDR3 DNA sequence: TGTGCCAGCAGCCCCCGGGACCAACTTTTTTCCGGGGCCAACGTCCTGACTTTC.

The chain combines TRBV5-1 with TRBJ2-2, with TRBD2 matching 7 bases. The germline gives CDR1 SGHRS, CDR2 YFSETQ. V gave up 4 bases and J gave up 2 bases; unmatched junction bases: 8. The CDR3 totals 16 residues. For the CDR3, the DNA is TGCGCCAGCAGCCCGTGGGCGGGGGTAAACACCGGGGAGCTGTTTTTT. Translating it yields CASSPWAGVNTGELFF.

The rearrangement uses TRBV19 and TRBJ2-7; a weak D match, TRBD2 (6 bases). Trimming took 3 bases from V and 0 from J, leaving 9 bases between them. Germline V lookup: CDR1 LNHDA, CDR2 SQIVND (reference sequence). The CDR3 spans 14 residues. This chain's CDR3 is CASSMPSVSYEQYF. In DNA, the CDR3 is TGTGCCAGTAGTATGCCTAGCGTCTCCTACGAGCAGTACTTC.

The chain combines TRBV19 with TRBJ1-5, with D possibly TRBD1 on 6 matching bases. V shed 8 bases and J shed 0 bases, with 17 bases lying between them. This CDR3 region has 16 residues. In germline, CDR1 is LNHDA, CDR2 SQIVND (reference sequence). The CDR3 region is CASGVGQIYSNQPQHF. The CDR3, as DNA: TGTGCCAGTGGTGTAGGACAGATTTATAGCAATCAGCCCCAGCATTTT.

The genes are TRBV7-9 and TRBJ2-7, with D unclear. V was trimmed by 5 bases and J by 5 bases, leaving 16 bases between them. This CDR3 has 14 residues. Germline-derived CDR1 and CDR2 are SEHNR and FQNEAQ (reference sequence). The CDR3 bases are TGTGCCAGCAGCCCACACCATGGGTTCGACGAGCAGTACTTC. Protein product: CASSPHHGFDEQYF. Looking up the rest from reference TRBV7-9 and TRBJ2-7 gives the full variable domain: DTGVSQNPRHKITKRGQNVTFRCDPISEHNRLYWYRQTLGQGPEFLTYFQNEAQLEKSRLLSDRFSAERPKGSFSTLEIQRTEQGDSAMYLCASSPHHGFDEQYFGPGTRLTVT.

As regards this clone: One end of the junction fails to match germline, which may point to a read error. The chain employs TRBV7-7 and TRBJ2-2, with TRBD2 matching 9 bases. This CDR3 has 15 amino acids. Germline V CDR1 and CDR2: SSHAT, FNYEAQ (reference sequence). The CDR3 region has the DNA TGTGCTAGCAGCGTTAGCGGGAGATCTACCGGGGAGCTGTTTTTT. It is translated as CASSVSGRSTGELFF.

The chain carries TRBV15 and TRBJ1-4; D is ambiguous. The length of the CDR3 is 14 residues. The V end lost 3 bases, the J end lost 8 bases, and 13 bases lay between the germline ends. Germline V CDR1 and CDR2: LNHNV, YYDKDF (reference sequence). The CDR3 here is CATSSPQAGEKLFF. CDR3 nucleotide sequence: TGTGCCACCAGCAGCCCCCAGGCGGGGGAAAAACTGTTTTTT.

This rearrangement joins TRBV5-4 to TRBJ2-5, with 8 bases identical to TRBD2. CDR3 length: 15 residues. From germline, CDR1 is SGHNT and CDR2 YYREEE (reference sequence). J lost 2 bases, V lost 3 bases, and 6 bases had no gene match. CDR3: CASSSTGTRQETQYF. As DNA, the CDR3 is TGTGCCAGCAGCTCCACCGGGACTAGGCAAGAGACCCAGTACTTC.

The genes are TRBV19 and TRBJ2-7; 9 positions agree with TRBD1. J gave up 6 bases and V 3 bases, and 3 bases lay outside the gene matches. The CDR3 covers 13 residues. CDR1 is LNHDA, CDR2 SQIVND, per germline (reference sequence). The CDR3 DNA reads as TGTGCCAGTAGTATGGGGGGACAGGGCGAGCAGTACTTC. Translated: CASSMGGQGEQYF.